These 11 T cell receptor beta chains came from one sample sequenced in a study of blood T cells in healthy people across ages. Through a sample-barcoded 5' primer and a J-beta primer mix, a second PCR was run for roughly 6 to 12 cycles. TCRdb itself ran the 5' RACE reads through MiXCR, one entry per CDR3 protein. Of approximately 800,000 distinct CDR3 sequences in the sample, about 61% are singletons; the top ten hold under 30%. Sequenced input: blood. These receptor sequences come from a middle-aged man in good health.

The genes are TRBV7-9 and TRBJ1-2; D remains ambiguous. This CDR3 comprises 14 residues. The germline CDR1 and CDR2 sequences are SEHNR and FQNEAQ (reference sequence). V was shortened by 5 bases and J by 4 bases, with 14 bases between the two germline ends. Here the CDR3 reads CASSTQAGSYGYTF. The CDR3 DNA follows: TGTGCCAGCAGCACCCAGGCGGGTAGCTATGGCTACACCTTC.

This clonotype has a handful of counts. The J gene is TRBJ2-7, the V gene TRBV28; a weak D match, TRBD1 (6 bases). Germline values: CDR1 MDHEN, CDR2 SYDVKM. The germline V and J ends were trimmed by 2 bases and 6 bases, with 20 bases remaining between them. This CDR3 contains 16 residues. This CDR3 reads CASSLAPGQGIPEQYF. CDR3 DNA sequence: TGTGCCAGCAGTTTAGCCCCGGGGCAGGGGATCCCCGAGCAGTACTTC. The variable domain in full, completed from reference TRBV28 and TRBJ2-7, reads DVKVTQSSRYLVKRTGEKVFLECVQDMDHENMFWYRQDPGLGLRLIYFSYDVKMKEKGDIPEGYSVSREKKERFSLILESASTNQTSMYLCASSLAPGQGIPEQYFGPGTRLTVT.

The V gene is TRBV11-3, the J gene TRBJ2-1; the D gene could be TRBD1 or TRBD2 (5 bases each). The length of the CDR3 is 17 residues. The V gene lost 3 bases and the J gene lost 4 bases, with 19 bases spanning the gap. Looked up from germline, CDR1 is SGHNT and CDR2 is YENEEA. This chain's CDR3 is CASSLEKWGTQYNEQFF. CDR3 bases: TGTGCCAGCAGCTTGGAAAAATGGGGGACCCAATACAATGAGCAGTTCTTC.

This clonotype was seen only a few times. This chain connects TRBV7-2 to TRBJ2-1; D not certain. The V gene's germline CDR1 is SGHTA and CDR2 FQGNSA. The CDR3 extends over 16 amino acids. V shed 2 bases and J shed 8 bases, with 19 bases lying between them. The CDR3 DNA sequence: TGTGCCAGCAGCTTAAGGCCGAGAGACAACCAGGATGAGCAGTTCTTC. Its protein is CASSLRPRDNQDEQFF.

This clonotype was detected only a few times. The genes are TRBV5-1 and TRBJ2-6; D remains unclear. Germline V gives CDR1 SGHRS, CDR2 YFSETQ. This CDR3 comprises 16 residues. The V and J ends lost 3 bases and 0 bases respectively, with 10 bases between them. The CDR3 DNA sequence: TGCGCCAGCAGCTGGACGGTTAGCTCTGGGGCCAACGTCCTGACTTTC. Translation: CASSWTVSSGANVLTF.

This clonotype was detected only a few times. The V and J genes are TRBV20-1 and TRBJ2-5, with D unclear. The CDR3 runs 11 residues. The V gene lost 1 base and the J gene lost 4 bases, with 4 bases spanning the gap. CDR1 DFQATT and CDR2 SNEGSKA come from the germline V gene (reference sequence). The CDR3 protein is CSARVTETQYF. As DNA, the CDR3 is TGCAGTGCTAGAGTAACAGAGACCCAGTACTTC.

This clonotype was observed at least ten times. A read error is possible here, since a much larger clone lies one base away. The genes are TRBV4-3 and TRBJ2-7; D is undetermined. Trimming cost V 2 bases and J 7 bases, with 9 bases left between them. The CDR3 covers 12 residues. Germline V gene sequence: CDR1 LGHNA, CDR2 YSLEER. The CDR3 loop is CASSQTTGEQYF. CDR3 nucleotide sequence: TGCGCCAGCAGCCAAACGACTGGTGAGCAGTACTTC.

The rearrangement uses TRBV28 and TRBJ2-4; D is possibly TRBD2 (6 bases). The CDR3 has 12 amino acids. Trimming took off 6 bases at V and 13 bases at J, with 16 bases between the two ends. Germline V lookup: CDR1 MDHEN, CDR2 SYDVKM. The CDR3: CASRSLSGEQYF. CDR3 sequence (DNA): TGTGCCAGCAGGTCCCTATCGGGGGAGCAGTACTTC.

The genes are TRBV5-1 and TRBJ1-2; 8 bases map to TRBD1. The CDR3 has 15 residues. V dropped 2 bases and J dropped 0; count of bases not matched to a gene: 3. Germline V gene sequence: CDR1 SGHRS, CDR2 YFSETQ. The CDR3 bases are TGCGCCAGCAGCTTCGGGACAGGCTCTAACTATGGCTACACCTTC. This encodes CASSFGTGSNYGYTF.

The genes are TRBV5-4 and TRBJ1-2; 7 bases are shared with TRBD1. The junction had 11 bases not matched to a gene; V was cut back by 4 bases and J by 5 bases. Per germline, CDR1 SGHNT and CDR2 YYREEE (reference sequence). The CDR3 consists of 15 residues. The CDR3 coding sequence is TGTGCCAGCAGCCCCGCCGGGACAGAACTTTATGGCTACACCTTC. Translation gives CASSPAGTELYGYTF.

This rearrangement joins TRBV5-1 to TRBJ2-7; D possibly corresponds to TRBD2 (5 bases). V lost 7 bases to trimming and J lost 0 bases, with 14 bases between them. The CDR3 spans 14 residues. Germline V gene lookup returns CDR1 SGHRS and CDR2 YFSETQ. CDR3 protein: CASGPRTSSYEQYF. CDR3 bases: TGCGCCAGCGGCCCCCGAACTAGCTCCTACGAGCAGTACTTC.